The next 29 T cell receptor beta chains were all read from a single sample in a study of shared clonotypes between healthy human individuals. The data were produced by immunoSEQ multiplex PCR, yet TCRdb's version contains in-frame clones alone and is incomplete. The sample consists of 470,000 or so clones, about 84% of them appearing once. Sequencing was performed on PBMCs. The receptors here all came from a middle-aged woman in good health. Some clones in this sample may be carry-over from other donors' samples.

V is TRBV6-5 and J is TRBJ2-7; D might be TRBD1 (5 bases). V lost 2 bases and J 2 bases, leaving 10 bases between the germline ends. The length of the CDR3 is 14 residues. Germline CDR1 and CDR2: MNHEY and SVGAGI. The CDR3 coding sequence is TGTGCCAGCAGTTACCACGCAGGGACCTACGAGCAGTACTTC. This encodes CASSYHAGTYEQYF.

V gene TRBV23-1 combines with J gene TRBJ1-5; 7 positions match TRBD1. TRBV23-1 has ORF status, its function being uncertain. J gave up 0 bases and V 10 bases, and 18 bases lay outside the gene matches. The CDR3 spans 18 residues. CDR3 residues: CATSKPTGLEYSNQPQHF. For the CDR3, the DNA is TGCGCCACCTCGAAACCGACAGGGTTAGAGTATAGCAATCAGCCCCAGCATTTT.

This sequence joins TRBV25-1 and TRBJ2-5; 11 positions match TRBD1. The CDR3 is 14 residues long. Trimming at V came to 3 bases and at J to 5 bases, leaving 2 bases not matched to a gene. Looked up from germline, CDR1 is MGHDK and CDR2 is SYGVNS. The CDR3 spells CASSDGTGGETQYF. The CDR3, as DNA: TGTGCCAGCAGTGACGGGACAGGGGGTGAGACCCAGTACTTC. Full variable domain (rest looked up from reference TRBV25-1 and TRBJ2-5): EADIYQTPRYLVIGTGKKITLECSQTMGHDKMYWYQQDPGMELHLIHYSYGVNSTEKGDLSSESTVSRIRTEHFPLTLESARPSHTSQYLCASSDGTGGETQYFGPGTRLLVL.

This rearrangement joins TRBV5-4 to TRBJ2-4; 7 nucleotides agree with TRBD1. This CDR3 region has 16 residues. Germline lookup yields CDR1 SGHNT and CDR2 YYREEE (reference sequence). Trimming at V came to 4 bases and at J to 0 bases, leaving 7 bases not matched to a gene. Here the CDR3 DNA reads TGTGCCAGCAGCACCGGGACAGATAAAGCCAAAAACATTCAGTACTTC. Amino acids: CASSTGTDKAKNIQYF.

The genes are TRBV29-1 and TRBJ2-1; 8 nucleotides line up with TRBD2. The CDR3 runs to 14 residues. Trimming removed 4 bases from V and 8 bases from J; junction bases left unmatched: 10. CDR1 is SQVTM, CDR2 ANQGSEA, per germline. CDR3: CSVGARGGLDEQFF. DNA for the CDR3: TGCAGCGTTGGGGCCCGGGGGGGGCTGGATGAGCAGTTCTTC.

The DNA of the CDR3 is TGCAGCGTTGAGGGAAAATGGGACAGGACCAGGAGCTATGGCTACACCTTC. This sequence encodes CSVEGKWDRTRSYGYTF. The J gene is TRBJ1-2, the V gene TRBV29-1; 8 nucleotides match TRBD1. Per the germline V gene, CDR1 is SQVTM and CDR2 is ANQGSEA. This CDR3 region has 17 residues. J was trimmed by 4 bases and V by 3 bases; bases with no gene match: 16.

The chain couples TRBV2 to TRBJ2-1; the D gene is possibly TRBD2 (5 bases). The CDR3 runs 13 residues. Trimming took 1 base from V and 7 from J, leaving 8 bases between them. The germline CDR1 and CDR2 sequences are SNHLY and FYNNEI. For the CDR3, the DNA is TGTGCCAGCAGTGAAGAAAGGGAGAATGAGCAGTTCTTC. As protein: CASSEERENEQFF.

Details on this clone: This likely came from a read error, as a far larger clone is one base away. The conserved phenylalanine or tryptophan normally closing the CDR3 is absent here, so this likely arose from a read error. This rearrangement joins TRBV4-1 to TRBJ1-3, with D tentatively TRBD1 (5 bases). Deletions cut 3 bases from V and 6 bases from J, with 15 bases between. CDR1 is MGHRA, CDR2 YSYEKL, per germline. The CDR3 is made up of 15 amino acids. CDR3 DNA sequence: TGCGCCAGCAGCCAGTCCCTCGGGGGAGCAAACACCATATATTCT. This encodes CASSQSLGGANTIYS.

J is TRBJ1-2 and V is TRBV21-1; the DNA was not used to check the table's D call, TRBD1. TRBV21-1 corresponds to a pseudogene. The CDR3 covers 13 residues. The CDR3 region is CASPRQGPYGYTF. DNA of the CDR3: TGTGCCAGCCCCCGACAGGGCCCCTATGGCTACACCTTC.

This chain joins TRBV7-2 and TRBJ2-4; D might be TRBD2 (5 bases). V was pared by 1 base and J by 5 bases, with 9 bases between. This CDR3 has 14 residues. Germline V gene lookup returns CDR1 SGHTA and CDR2 FQGNSA. CDR3 DNA: TGTGCCAGCAGCTTAGTAACCGGGGAAAACATTCAGTACTTC. Translated, it gives CASSLVTGENIQYF.

The chain couples TRBV28 to TRBJ2-7, with 8 bases identical to TRBD2. After removal of 6 bases from V and 5 bases from J, the junction contained 6 bases not matched to a gene. CDR1 is MDHEN and CDR2 is SYDVKM in the germline V gene. The CDR3 totals 13 residues. The CDR3, as DNA: TGTGCCAGCAGCGCTAGCGGGTTTAACGAGCAGTACTTC. Its protein product is CASSASGFNEQYF.

This clone appeared once. This chain joins TRBV18 and TRBJ2-7, with 13 bases fitting TRBD2. The CDR3 is made up of 16 amino acids. Germline V gene data show CDR1 as KGHSH and CDR2 as LQKENI. V dropped 0 bases and J dropped 6; count of bases not matched to a gene: 5. The CDR3 here is CASSPPGGTSGIEQYF. CDR3 sequence (DNA): TGTGCCAGCTCACCACCGGGAGGGACTAGCGGGATCGAGCAGTACTTC.

The rearrangement uses TRBV10-2 and TRBJ2-1; no reliable D call. Germline-derived CDR1 and CDR2 are WSHSY and SAAADI. The CDR3 is made up of 16 amino acids. V was pared by 4 bases and J by 0 bases, with 13 bases between. CDR3 DNA: TGCGCCAGCAGTGGATCGCCCCTGAGCTCCTACAATGAGCAGTTCTTC. Its protein is CASSGSPLSSYNEQFF.

This sequence joins TRBV6-5 and TRBJ2-7; a weak D match, TRBD2 (5 bases). The V gene's germline CDR1 is MNHEY and CDR2 SVGAGI. V was cut by 6 bases and J by 2 bases, with 11 bases left in between. The CDR3 spans 13 residues. The CDR3 sequence is CASSLAHAYEQYF. The CDR3 nucleotides are TGTGCCAGCAGCCTAGCACACGCCTACGAGCAGTACTTC.

J is TRBJ1-1 and V is TRBV27; D is possibly TRBD1 (6 bases). V gave up 8 bases and J gave up 0 bases, with 10 bases separating them. The CDR3 has 13 amino acids. Germline V CDR1 and CDR2: MNHEY, SMNVEV (reference sequence). The CDR3 region is CASYRDMNTEAFF. The DNA for the CDR3 is TGTGCCAGCTACAGGGACATGAACACTGAAGCTTTCTTT.

This rearrangement joins TRBV27 to TRBJ2-7; 16 bases fit TRBD2. The V and J ends lost 5 bases and 8 bases, in that order; junction bases with no gene match: 6. The germline CDR1 and CDR2 sequences are MNHEY and SMNVEV (reference sequence). This CDR3 has 15 residues. CDR3 in amino acids: CASSPGTSGRAKQYF. The CDR3 region has the DNA TGTGCCAGCAGTCCCGGGACTAGCGGGAGGGCCAAGCAGTACTTC.

Comment on this clone: A far bigger clonotype differs at one base, so this is likely a read error. The identical CDR3 is also encoded by other nucleotide sequences in the sample. The rearrangement joins TRBV9 to TRBJ2-5, with D possibly being TRBD2 (6 bases). Germline assignment: CDR1 SGDLS and CDR2 YYNGEE. This CDR3 contains 13 residues. CDR3 in amino acids: CASSVGDWETQYF. CDR3 nucleotide sequence: TGTGCCAGCAGTGTAGGGGACTGGGAGACCCAGTACTTC.

This clone was recorded a few times. This chain joins TRBV29-1 and TRBJ2-1; TRBD2 might be the D (6 bases). Germline CDR1 reads SQVTM; CDR2 reads ANQGSEA. The CDR3 has 15 residues. V dropped 2 bases and J dropped 5 bases, with 16 bases sitting between them. The CDR3 protein is CSVELVGGKNNEQFF. CDR3 sequence (DNA): TGCAGCGTTGAACTGGTAGGAGGGAAAAACAATGAGCAGTTCTTC.

The rearrangement links TRBV5-4 to TRBJ2-7; TRBD2 might be the D (6 bases). V was trimmed by 2 bases and J by 6 bases, leaving 15 bases between them. Germline CDR1 and CDR2: SGHNT and YYREEE (reference sequence). There are 14 residues in the CDR3. The chain's CDR3 is CASSFQGNGGEQYF. The CDR3 DNA sequence: TGTGCCAGCAGCTTTCAGGGAAACGGGGGCGAGCAGTACTTC.

This chain links TRBV7-3 with TRBJ1-1; a weak D match, TRBD1 (5 bases). Germline V gene data show CDR1 as SGHTA and CDR2 as FQGTGA. Trimming left V 0 bases short and J 5 bases short, with 10 bases between. This CDR3 comprises 14 residues. The CDR3 nucleotides read TGTGCCAGCAGCTTAACAGGGGCAGGGACTGAAGCTTTCTTT. Amino acid sequence: CASSLTGAGTEAFF.

This clone was seen a few times. The chain combines TRBV4-1 with TRBJ2-7; TRBD1 matches at 8 bases. Germline assignment: CDR1 MGHRA and CDR2 YSYEKL. The J segment lost 0 bases and the V segment lost 1 base, leaving 5 bases of the junction unmatched. The CDR3 covers 16 residues. CDR3 sequence: CASSQAGQAGSYEQYF. The CDR3 nucleotides are TGCGCCAGCAGCCAAGCGGGACAGGCGGGCTCCTACGAGCAGTACTTC.

This sequence joins TRBV4-2 and TRBJ1-4, with a possible D match to TRBD1 (6 bases). The CDR3 is 18 residues long. Between the trimmed V and J ends, which lost 0 bases and 8 bases, there was a span of 22 bases. Germline assignment: CDR1 LGHNA and CDR2 YNFKEQ. Written as DNA, the CDR3 is TGTGCCAGCAGCCAAGATGTACCCGGGACCACAACAGGGGAAAAACTGTTTTTT. Translating gives CASSQDVPGTTTGEKLFF.

In DNA, the CDR3 is TGTGCCACCAGCAGCCAGGCAGGGGACGGTGCCTACGAGCAGTACTTC. It encodes CATSSQAGDGAYEQYF. The chain combines TRBV15 with TRBJ2-7; D possibly corresponds to TRBD1 (6 bases). The CDR3 loop spans 16 amino acids. Germline CDR1 LNHNV, CDR2 YYDKDF (reference sequence). The V gene lost 3 bases and the J gene lost 2 bases, with 17 bases spanning the gap.

This clone was seen just once. The V and J genes are TRBV11-2 and TRBJ2-7, with TRBD2 as a possible D gene (6 bases). This CDR3 comprises 15 residues. V gave up 0 bases and J gave up 6 bases, with 15 bases separating them. Per germline, CDR1 SGHAT and CDR2 FQNNGV. The chain's CDR3 is CASSLDSPGRREQYF. CDR3 coding DNA: TGTGCCAGCAGCTTAGATTCTCCGGGGAGGCGCGAGCAGTACTTC.

The chain carries TRBV5-1 and TRBJ2-2, with TRBD2 matching 11 bases. Germline loops: CDR1 SGHRS, CDR2 YFSETQ. The CDR3 covers 18 residues. Germline trimming cut 0 bases from V and 8 bases from J; bases unmatched to any gene: 12. CDR3 residues: CASSLARGLAAPRGELFF. The CDR3 DNA follows: TGCGCCAGCAGCTTGGCAAGGGGACTAGCGGCCCCCCGAGGGGAGCTGTTTTTT. Combining the CDR3 with reference TRBV5-1 and TRBJ2-2 gives the whole variable domain KAGVTQTPRYLIKTRGQQVTLSCSPISGHRSVSWYQQTPGQGLQFLFEYFSETQRNKGNFPGRFSGRQFSNSRSEMNVSTLELGDSALYLCASSLARGLAAPRGELFFGEGSRLTVL.

This clone was seen only a few times. A read error is the likely source, as a far larger clone sits one nucleotide away. The chain has TRBV30 and TRBJ2-2; tentatively, D is TRBD1 (6 bases). The germline V gene encodes CDR1 GTSNPN and CDR2 SVGIG (reference sequence). V lost 5 bases and J 2 bases, leaving 18 bases between the germline ends. The CDR3 has 16 amino acids. CDR3 nucleotides: TGTGCCTGGCGACGCGGAGGACAGAGTAACACCGGGGAGCTGTTTTTT. It translates to CAWRRGGQSNTGELFF.

The V and J genes are TRBV7-3 and TRBJ2-5; 16 bases map to TRBD2. Trimming removed 2 bases from V and 5 bases from J; junction bases left unmatched: 8. Germline CDR1 SGHTA, CDR2 FQGTGA. The CDR3 is made up of 18 amino acids. The CDR3 DNA reads TGTGCCAGCAGCTTAGAGGGACTAGCGGGAGGGGTTGGTGAGACCCAGTACTTC. Translation: CASSLEGLAGGVGETQYF.

This chain joins TRBV30 and TRBJ1-3, with a tentative D call TRBD1 (5 bases). Germline V gives CDR1 GTSNPN, CDR2 SVGIG (reference sequence). Trimming left V 4 bases short and J 2 bases short, with 12 bases between. This CDR3 region has 14 residues. CDR3 residues: CAWNFLGAGNTIYF. In DNA, the CDR3 is TGTGCCTGGAATTTTCTAGGGGCTGGAAACACCATATATTTT.

This sequence joins TRBV7-9 and TRBJ1-1; possible D gene TRBD1, 6 bases. The CDR3 has 16 residues. V was pared by 2 bases and J by 0 bases, with 13 bases between. Germline CDR1 is SEHNR and CDR2 is FQNEAQ (reference sequence). The CDR3 loop reads CASSLPWEGVNTEAFF. The CDR3 DNA is TGTGCCAGCAGCTTACCGTGGGAGGGGGTGAACACTGAAGCTTTCTTT. Looking up the rest from reference TRBV7-9 and TRBJ1-1 gives the full variable domain: DTGVSQNPRHKITKRGQNVTFRCDPISEHNRLYWYRQTLGQGPEFLTYFQNEAQLEKSRLLSDRFSAERPKGSFSTLEIQRTEQGDSAMYLCASSLPWEGVNTEAFFGQGTRLTVV.